A selection of T cell receptor beta chains follows, all from one sample in a study of blood T cell repertoires in COVID-19. This table comes from immunoSEQ multiplex PCR, and its TCRdb copy is limited to in-frame clones, with some not included. The sample includes over 30,000 clones, almost 90% seen only once; the top ten take 9.5% to 13%. The sample consisted of peripheral blood. Receptors originate from an older man with acute or convalescent COVID-19. Both conserved end residues are part of each CDR3. The order of the fields is J gene, V gene, CDR3 protein.

TRBJ2-7 TRBV19 CASSPPPGRTQTYPYEQYF
TRBJ2-5 TRBV19 CASSMGGRETQYF
TRBJ2-2 TRBV14 CASSSGLAGVTGELFF
TRBJ2-3 TRBV20-1 CSASGASDSTDTQYF
TRBJ2-5 TRBV4-3 CASSQDLSSGIGTQYF
TRBJ1-3 TRBV6-2/TRBV6-3 CASSLRRAGNTIYF
TRBJ2-7 TRBV6-5 CASCESSYEQYF
TRBJ2-1 TRBV5-6 CASSLSGSSYNEQFF
TRBJ2-7 TRBV19 CASSGDRSSYEQYF
TRBJ1-4 TRBV27 CASSLSISDRGLVKLFF
TRBJ2-5 TRBV3-1/TRBV3-2 CASSLVGQDQETQYF